This TCR beta chain is drawn from a study of CD8+ T cells in alopecia areata. Background on the study: Each of the treated patients was given oral tofacitinib, 5 to 10 mg twice daily, for moderate-to-severe alopecia areata.

Extraction and reverse transcription of RNA yielded cDNA as the sequencing template. Some clones are missing from TCRdb's copy, which holds only in-frame ones; the method was immunoSEQ multiplex PCR. The profile shows about 190,000 clones, more than 55% of them singletons. The germline V gene encodes CDR1 SGHNT and CDR2 YYREEE (reference sequence). Trimming left V 0 bases short and J 4 bases short, with 10 bases between. This CDR3 is 14 amino acids long. As to treatment: oral pan-JAK inhibitor, 5-10 mg twice daily. Alopecia areata patients provided lesional scalp punch biopsies and peripheral blood. V gene TRBV5-4 combines with J gene TRBJ1-1, with D perhaps TRBD1 (5 bases). This receptor was obtained from a human donor with alopecia areata. Sequences were derived from CD4+ T cells sorted from blood, sampled at week 4, from a patient treated with tofacitinib. CDR3 amino acids: CASSLAGTATEAFF. CDR3 nucleotide sequence: TGTGCCAGCAGCTTGGCTGGGACGGCCACTGAAGCTTTCTTT.